This TCR beta chain derives from a study of blood T cell repertoires in COVID-19. Trimming took 0 bases from V and 3 from J, leaving 13 bases between them. The CDR3 is made up of 16 amino acids. Germline CDR1 and CDR2: SGHRS and YFSETQ. Here immunoSEQ multiplex PCR was the method, and the copy in TCRdb shows in-frame clones only, minus some. The sample contains more than 40,000 clones, 88% of which appear only once. The chain carries TRBV5-1 and TRBJ1-5, with D hard to call. The material sequenced was peripheral blood. This TCR was sampled from a man between 45 and 60 years old with active COVID-19. The CDR3 here is CASSLEVLLNNQPQHF. The CDR3 nucleotides read TGCGCCAGCAGCTTGGAAGTTTTGCTAAACAATCAGCCCCAGCATTTT.